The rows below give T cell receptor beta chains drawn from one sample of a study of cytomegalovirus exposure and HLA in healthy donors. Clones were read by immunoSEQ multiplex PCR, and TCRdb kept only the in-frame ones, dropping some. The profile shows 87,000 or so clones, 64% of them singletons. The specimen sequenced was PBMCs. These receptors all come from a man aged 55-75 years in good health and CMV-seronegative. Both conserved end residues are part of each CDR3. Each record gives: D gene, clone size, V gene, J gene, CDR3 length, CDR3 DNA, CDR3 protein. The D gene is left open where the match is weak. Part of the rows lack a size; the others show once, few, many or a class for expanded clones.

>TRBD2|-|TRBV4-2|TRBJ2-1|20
TGTGCCAGCAGCCAACAGCCCGGGACTAGCGGGGATTTCTCCTACAATGAGCAGTTCTTC
CASSQQPGTSGDFSYNEQFF
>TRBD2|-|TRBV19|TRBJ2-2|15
TGTGCCAGTTGCAGGCCTAGCGGGAGTTCCGGGGAGCTGTTTTTT
CASCRPSGSSGELFF
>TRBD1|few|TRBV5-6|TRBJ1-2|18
TGTGCCAGCAGCTTGTTTTCGGCGGGACAGGGGGCCGGGTATGGCTACACCTTC
CASSLFSAGQGAGYGYTF
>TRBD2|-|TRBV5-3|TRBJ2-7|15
TGTGCCAGAAGCTGTCCCGGGACTAGCGGGTCCGTGGAGTACTTC
CARSCPGTSGSVEYF
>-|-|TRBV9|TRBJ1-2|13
TGTGCCAGCAGCGTAGAGGAGGACTATGGCTACACCTTC
CASSVEEDYGYTF
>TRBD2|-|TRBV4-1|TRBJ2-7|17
TGCGCCAGCAGCCAGGTGTGGGTAGCGGGGACCAGTTACGAGCAGTACTTC
CASSQVWVAGTSYEQYF
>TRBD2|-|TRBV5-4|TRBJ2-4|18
TGTGCCAGCAGCGCATCCTTTCCGGGAGGGGGGGCCAAAAACATTCAGTACTTC
CASSASFPGGGAKNIQYF
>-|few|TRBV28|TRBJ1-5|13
TGTGCCAGCAGTTTTAGGGGATATCAGCCCCAGCATTTT
CASSFRGYQPQHF
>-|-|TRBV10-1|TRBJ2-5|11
TGCGCCAGCACTCCTAAAGAGACCCAGTACTTC
CASTPKETQYF
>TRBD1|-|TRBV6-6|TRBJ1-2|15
TGTGCCAGCAGTTACGCCAGGGGGGAAAACTATGGCTACACCTTC
CASSYARGENYGYTF
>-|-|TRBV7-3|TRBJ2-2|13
TGTGCCAGCAGCCAGGGTGTTGCCGGGGAGCTGTTTTTT
CASSQGVAGELFF
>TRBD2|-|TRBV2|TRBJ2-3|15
TGTGCCAGCAGGGAACTAGCGGGGGGGCCATATACGCAGTATTTT
CASRELAGGPYTQYF
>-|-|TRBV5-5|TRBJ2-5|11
TGTGCCAGCAGCTCCTCAGAGACCCAGTACTTC
CASSSSETQYF
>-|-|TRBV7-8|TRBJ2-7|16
TGTGCCAGCAGCTTAAGGTTGCTGGGGCAGACCTACGAGCAGTACTTC
CASSLRLLGQTYEQYF
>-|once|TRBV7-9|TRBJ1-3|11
TGTTCCAGCTCAAAGGGAGACACCATATATTTT
CSSSKGDTIYF
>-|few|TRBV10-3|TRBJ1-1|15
TGTGCCATCAGTAATCATAACAGTGAACGCACTGAAGCTTTCTTT
CAISNHNSERTEAFF
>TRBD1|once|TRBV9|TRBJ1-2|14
TGTGCCAGCAGTTGGGATCAGGGGGACTATGGCTACACCTTC
CASSWDQGDYGYTF
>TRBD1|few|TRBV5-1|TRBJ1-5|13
TGCGCCAGCAGCCTCACAGGGGATCAGCCCCAGCATTTT
CASSLTGDQPQHF
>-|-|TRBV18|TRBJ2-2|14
TGTGCCAGCTCGCCTGGGACTGACACCGGGGAGCTGTTTTTT
CASSPGTDTGELFF
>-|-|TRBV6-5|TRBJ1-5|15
TGTGCCAGCAGACCGGGACTCCTTAGCAATCAGCCCCAGCATTTT
CASRPGLLSNQPQHF
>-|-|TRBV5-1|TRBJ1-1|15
TGCGCCAGCAGAGTGTCCGGGGGGGCGTACACTGAAGCTTTCTTT
CASRVSGGAYTEAFF
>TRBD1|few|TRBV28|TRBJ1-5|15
TGTGCCAGCACCTTGGACAGGGGGCACAATCAGCCCCAGCATTTT
CASTLDRGHNQPQHF
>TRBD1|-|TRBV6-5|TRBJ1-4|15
TGTGCCAGCAGTGGGATCACAGGGGGCGCGGGAAAACTGTTTTTT
CASSGITGGAGKLFF
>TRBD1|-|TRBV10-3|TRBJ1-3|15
TGTGCCATCAGCGACGGGACAGTCTCTGGAAACACCATATATTTT
CAISDGTVSGNTIYF
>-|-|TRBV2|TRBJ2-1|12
TGTGCCAGCGGAGGTAGTCGGAATGAGCAGTTCTTC
CASGGSRNEQFF
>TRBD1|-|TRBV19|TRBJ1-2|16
TGTGCCAGTAGTAGCCCTACGGACAGGTACCGATATGGCTACACCTTC
CASSSPTDRYRYGYTF
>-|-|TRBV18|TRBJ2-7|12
TGTGCCAGCTCACCGGGGGGGCACGAGCAGTACTTC
CASSPGGHEQYF
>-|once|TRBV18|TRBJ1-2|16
TGTGCCAGCTCACCCTTCGCCCAGGAGGGCGGAGGGGGCTACACCTTC
CASSPFAQEGGGGYTF
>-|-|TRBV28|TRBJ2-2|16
TGTGCCAGCAGTGAACTAGTATTAGGGGGCACCGGGGAGCTGTTTTTT
CASSELVLGGTGELFF
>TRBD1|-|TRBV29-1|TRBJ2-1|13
TGCAGCGTTGGGGGACAGGGTTTTAATGAGCAGTTCTTC
CSVGGQGFNEQFF
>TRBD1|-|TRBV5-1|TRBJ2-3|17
TGCGCCAGCAGCTTCTCCGGACAGGGTAGAGACGCAGATACGCAGTATTTT
CASSFSGQGRDADTQYF
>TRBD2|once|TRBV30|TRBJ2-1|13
TGTGCCTGGGAGCGGGAGGGTTACAATGAGCAGTTCTTC
CAWEREGYNEQFF
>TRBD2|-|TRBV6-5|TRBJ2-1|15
TGTGCCAGCAGTCCCCTAGCGGGGGTATACAATGAGCAGTTCTTC
CASSPLAGVYNEQFF
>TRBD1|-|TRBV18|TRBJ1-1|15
TGTGCCAGCTCATCCCCGGGGACAGGGAGTACTGAAGCTTTCTTT
CASSSPGTGSTEAFF
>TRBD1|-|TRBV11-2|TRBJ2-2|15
TGTGCCAGCAGCTTAGAGGCAGGGGGCAGGCGGGAGCTGTTTTTT
CASSLEAGGRRELFF
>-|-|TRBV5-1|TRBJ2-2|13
TGCGCCAGCAGCTCCCTGAACACCGGGGAGCTGTTTTTT
CASSSLNTGELFF
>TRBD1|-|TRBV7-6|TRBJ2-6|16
TGTGCCAGCAGCTGGGACAGGGAATCTGGGGCCAACGTCCTGACTTTC
CASSWDRESGANVLTF
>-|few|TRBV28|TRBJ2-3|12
TGTGCCAGCAGCCCCCCGGGGTGTACGCAGTATTTT
CASSPPGCTQYF
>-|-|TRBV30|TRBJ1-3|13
TGTGCCTGGAGGCCTTACAGTGGAAACACCATATATTTT
CAWRPYSGNTIYF
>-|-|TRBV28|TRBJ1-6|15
TGTGCCAGCAGTTTGGGTGGAACGGGTAATTCACCCCTCCACTTT
CASSLGGTGNSPLHF
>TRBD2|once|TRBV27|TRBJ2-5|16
TGTGCCAGCAGTTTACTTGCGGGGGGCAACCAAGAGACCCAGTACTTC
CASSLLAGGNQETQYF
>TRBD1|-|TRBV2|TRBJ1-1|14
TGTGCCAGCAGGGACGGACAGGGGTTTACTGAAGCTTTCTTT
CASRDGQGFTEAFF
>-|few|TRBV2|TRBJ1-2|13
TGTGCCAGCAGTGAAGTAACAGGGAATGGCTACACCTTC
CASSEVTGNGYTF
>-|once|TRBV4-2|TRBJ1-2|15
TGTGCCAGCAGCCAAGTGACAGGACTTAACTATGGCTACACCTTC
CASSQVTGLNYGYTF
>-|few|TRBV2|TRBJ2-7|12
TGTGCCAGCAGTGAATTTGGGGAGAAGCAGTACTTC
CASSEFGEKQYF
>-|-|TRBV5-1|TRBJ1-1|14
TGCGCCAGCAGCTTGGGTTCAGTTCCGCCTGAAGCTTTCTTT
CASSLGSVPPEAFF
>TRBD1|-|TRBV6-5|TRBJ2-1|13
TGTGCCACCTGGACACAGGGGATCAATGAGCAGTTCTTC
CATWTQGINEQFF
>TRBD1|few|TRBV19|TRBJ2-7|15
TGTGCCAGTAGCCTGGGACAGGTGAGCACCTACGAGCAGTACTTC
CASSLGQVSTYEQYF
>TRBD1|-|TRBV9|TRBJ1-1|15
TGTGCCAGCAGCCCACAACAGGGGCTATTGACTGAAGCTTTCTTT
CASSPQQGLLTEAFF
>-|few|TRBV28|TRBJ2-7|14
TGTGCCAGCAGTTTAAGCGGCAGCACCTACGAGCAGTACTTC
CASSLSGSTYEQYF
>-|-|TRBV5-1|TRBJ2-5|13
TGCGCCAGCAGCTCCTTAACACAAGAGACCCAGTACTTC
CASSSLTQETQYF
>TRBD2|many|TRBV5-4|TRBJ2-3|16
TGTGCCAGCAGCTTGCCTAGCGGGGGGGCCACAGATACGCAGTATTTT
CASSLPSGGATDTQYF
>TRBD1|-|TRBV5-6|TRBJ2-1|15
TGTGCCAGCAGCCGGGACAGGGGATCCTACAATGAGCAGTTCTTC
CASSRDRGSYNEQFF
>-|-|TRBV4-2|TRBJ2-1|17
TGTGCCAGCAGCCAAGATCTTAGACAGGGACTGGGGAATGAGCAGTTCTTC
CASSQDLRQGLGNEQFF
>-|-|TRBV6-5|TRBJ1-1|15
TGTGCCAGCAGTTACAGGGGAACCATGAACACTGAAGCTTTCTTT
CASSYRGTMNTEAFF
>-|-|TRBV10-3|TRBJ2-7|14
TGTGCCATCAGTGATATACAGGGAGCGTACGAGCAGTACTTC
CAISDIQGAYEQYF
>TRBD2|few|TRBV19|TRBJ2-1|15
TGTGCCAGTAGCCCCTCAGCGGGGGCCTACAATGAGCAGTTCTTC
CASSPSAGAYNEQFF
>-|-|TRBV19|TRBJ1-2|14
TGTGCCAGTAGTATACTCCGGGGTATGGATGGCTACACCTTC
CASSILRGMDGYTF
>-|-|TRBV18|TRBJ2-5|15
TGTGCCAGCTCACCTACCGAGGGTACACAAGAGACCCAGTACTTC
CASSPTEGTQETQYF
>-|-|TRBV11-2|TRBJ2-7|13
TGTGCCAGCAGCTTATATCAGGGGCCTGAGCAGTACTTC
CASSLYQGPEQYF